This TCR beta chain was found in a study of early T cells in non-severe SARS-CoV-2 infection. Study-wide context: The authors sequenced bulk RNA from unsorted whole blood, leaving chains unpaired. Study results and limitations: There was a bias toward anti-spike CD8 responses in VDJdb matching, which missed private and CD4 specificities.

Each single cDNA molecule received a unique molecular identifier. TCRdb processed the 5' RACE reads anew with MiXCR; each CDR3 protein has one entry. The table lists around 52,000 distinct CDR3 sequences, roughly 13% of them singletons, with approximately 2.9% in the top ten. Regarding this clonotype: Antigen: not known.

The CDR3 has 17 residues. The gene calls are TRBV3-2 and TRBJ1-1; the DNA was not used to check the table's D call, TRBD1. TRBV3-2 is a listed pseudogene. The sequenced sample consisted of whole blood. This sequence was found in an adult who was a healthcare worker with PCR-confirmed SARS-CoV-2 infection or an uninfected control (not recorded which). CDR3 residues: CASRLAGGRSSYTEAFF. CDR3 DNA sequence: TGTGCCAGCCGCCTTGCGGGGGGACGATCCAGCTACACTGAAGCTTTCTTT.